The T cell receptor beta chain under discussion was sequenced for a study of blood T cell repertoires in COVID-19. As for the study in general: PBMCs, B-cell-depleted T cells, or T cells were the source of the cDNA or gDNA that made up the material.

The CDR3 is made up of 18 amino acids. In the original processing: Cell counts per sample came from amplifying reference gene primers. The repertoire was sequenced with immunoSEQ multiplex PCR; TCRdb's copy has only in-frame clones and lacks some. V and J calls plus clone size are reproduced from that table; the DNA served to infer D and trimming. The data show 200,000 to 250,000 clones, with 80% to 85% seen just once and about 2.9% held by the top ten. The sequenced sample was peripheral blood. The rearrangement uses TRBV21-1 and TRBJ2-1; the table names TRBD2, a call not compared with the DNA. TRBV21-1 is given as a pseudogene. This clonotype was sampled from a woman in her 30s who had recovered from COVID-19. CDR3 in DNA: TGTGCCAGCAGCAAAGGCTGCCTAAGCGGGAGGGCCAAGGATGAGCAGTTCTTC. Translated: CASSKGCLSGRAKDEQFF.